This T cell receptor (beta chain) was recovered during a study of tumor-infiltrating lymphocytes in oesophageal squamous cell carcinoma. Germline V CDR1 and CDR2: WSHSY, SAAADI. The CDR3 consists of 14 residues. Trimming stripped 5 bases from V and 13 bases from J, with 21 bases between. TCRdb analysed the PCR reads with MiXCR anew, one entry per CDR3 protein. The sample lists 19,000 or so distinct CDR3 sequences; less than 50% were seen once. This chain uses TRBV10-2 with TRBJ1-5; D is undetermined. The sequence was collected from a male donor with esophageal squamous cell carcinoma. The specimen sequenced was blood. CDR3 DNA: TGCGCCAGCAGTTTTACGGAAGCAGCAGATACACAGCATTTT. Amino acid sequence: CASSFTEAADTQHF.